This T cell receptor (beta chain) was recorded in a study of Graves' ophthalmopathy and Graves' hyperthyroidism (dated by TCRdb to the late 2010s). Background for the entire study: Peripheral blood was collected before any treatment was given, at the time of initial diagnosis. In total, approximately 130 blood samples were TCR-sequenced: 43 ophthalmopathy, roughly 80 hyperthyroidism and some 17 hyperthyroidism-to-ophthalmopathy patients. The study used TCR beta repertoire signatures to distinguish Graves' ophthalmopathy from Graves' hyperthyroidism and to predict progression to ophthalmopathy. After sampling, hyperthyroidism patients received methimazole starting at 30 mg daily, and ophthalmopathy patients received high-dose intravenous methylprednisolone. In more than five hyperthyroidism patients, T-cell repertoires of thyroid tissue and blood were compared. To explore V-J signatures that separate ophthalmopathy from hyperthyroidism, a discovery set of about 100 patients was enrolled, consisting of 43 with ophthalmopathy and approximately 57 with stable hyperthyroidism. An independent validation cohort was composed of some 19 hyperthyroidism patients and roughly 16 patients who later progressed from hyperthyroidism to ophthalmopathy.

The ophthalmopathy patients had moderately to severely active disease, with a Clinical Activity Score of 3 or higher, a NOSPECS grade of 4 or higher, and a disease duration of less than 3 months. Anyone with other autoimmune diseases, uncontrolled infections, pregnancy or lactation was excluded from the study. Diagnosis relied on clinical symptoms, serum thyroxine, TRAb, thyroid ultrasound and orbital computed tomography. PBMCs were isolated from about 9.1 ml of fresh peripheral blood by Ficoll-Paque density gradient centrifugation. Total RNA was extracted with Trizol reagent and quality-checked on an Agilent 2100 Bioanalyzer. The investigation overall reported the following: In validation, the model predicted ophthalmopathy progression with roughly 68% sensitivity and 72% to 80% specificity; roughly eleven predicted patients were CT-confirmed with GO in a median of approximately 6.5 months. No statistical method was used to set the sample size in advance, and the investigators knew which group each participant was assigned to. Most of the expanded thyroid clonotypes with a frequency above 0.001 were also detected in blood, and it was suggested that the thyroid immune response may be reflected by blood repertoires. The 13-signature model separated ophthalmopathy from stable hyperthyroidism with 87.88% sensitivity and roughly 84% specificity in cross-validation, and 80%/75% in the test set.

CDR3 length: 14 amino acids, cysteine to phenylalanine. Only the CDR3 DNA stays, 42 bases, in frame from base 1. CDR1 and CDR2 (SEHNR, FQNEAQ) derive from the germline V gene (reference sequence). V loses 1 base, J loses 3 bases, and the germline ends lie 10 bases apart. Comment on this clonotype: Its antigen is not yet known. Base qualities are not at hand, and no much larger clone is one base apart.

For repertoire sequencing, TCR beta CDR3 regions were amplified from RNA transcripts. A first-round RT-PCR used HTBI primers with the Qiagen OneStep RT-PCR kit, followed by a second-round multiplex PCR, size selection and purification. Sequencing of the libraries was carried out on an Illumina HiSeq2000 in paired-end mode with 100 bp reads. From the authors' description of their analysis: SOAPnuke was used for read processing, and reads with adapters, uncalled bases, a mean Phred below 15, or no exact constant-primer or identifier match were discarded. High-quality paired reads were merged with COPE v1.2.5. Each unique nucleotide sequence was defined as a clonotype, and clonotypes were aligned to IMGT TRB V, D and J references with MiTCR v1.1. Analysis was restricted to V-J combinations with a frequency above 0.0001, which covered 99% to 99.2% of repertoires. A TCR clonal expansion and chaos score per V-J combination was defined as the ratio of F50 clonal expansion to chaos observed in the TCRdist matrix. Welch's t-statistics and random forest were used to reduce the features to 10 to 15 V-J combinations, which were then used as input to a naive Bayes classifier. The Morisita-Horn index was used to measure how similar the thyroid and blood repertoires were. Using fastp trimming at Q25 and MiXCR clonotype assembly, TCRdb reanalyzed the public sequencing data and kept in-frame beta chains. Duplicate CDR3 protein sequences are folded into a single record with the most common DNA and genes. TCRdb assigned the V and J calls; the authors' analysis was not used. The sample table lists 660,000 or so distinct CDR3 sequences, under 50% of them with a count of one. Jointly, the top ten make up more than 2.5% of the sample.

The chain links TRBV7-9 with TRBJ2-7; perhaps TRBD1 is the D gene, with 5 bases matching. The sequencing input was peripheral blood. The TCR was taken from an adult man with Graves' ophthalmopathy. The DNA reads as follows: TGTGCCAGCAGCTTAGATGGGCAGGGCTACGAGCAGTACTTC. Its translation is CASSLDGQGYEQYF.